Below, one T cell receptor beta chain is given with its context. Seattle-derived patients entered the study during active infection and were followed longitudinally. The data derive from a study of blood T cell repertoires in COVID-19. Overall study: Samples came from the United States, Italy and Spain, spanning acute and convalescent COVID-19. T cells, B-cell-depleted T cells, or PBMCs supplied cDNA or gDNA.

The CDR3 is 17 residues long. V shed 3 bases, J shed 4 bases, and the junction held 5 bases outside the gene matches. Germline V gene sequence: CDR1 KGHSH, CDR2 LQKENI. How the authors handled the data: It was from reference gene primer amplification that nucleated cell counts were estimated. Assay: immunoSEQ multiplex PCR; the TCRdb copy retains only in-frame clones and omits some. V and J calls and clone size are copied from that table; D and trimming were computed from the DNA. The sample records around 60,000 clones, roughly 84% being singletons. The chain uses TRBV18 and TRBJ2-6; 11 positions match TRBD1. Sequenced input: peripheral blood. This sequence was found in a man aged 55-75 years with COVID-19, enrolled during active disease. CDR3: CASSPWTGGAGANVLTF. The CDR3 DNA reads TGTGCCAGCTCACCCTGGACAGGGGGCGCCGGGGCCAACGTCCTGACTTTC.